A few counts support the clone carrying this T cell receptor beta chain. Its antigen is undetermined. The study ran its PCR with 60 Vbeta and 13 Jbeta primers. Measured with immunoSEQ multiplex PCR; TCRdb has only the in-frame clones, and not every one. The sample shows 150,000 to 180,000 clones, about 70% of them seen only once. The CDR3 consists of 16 residues. Germline CDR1 reads MRHNA; CDR2 reads SNTAGT. V was pared by 4 bases and J by 1 base, with 7 bases of the junction left unmatched. Donors consisted of healthy bone marrow donors. Likely unrecorded immune exposures existed in these nominally healthy donors. The data stem from a study of cytomegalovirus exposure and HLA in healthy donors. Study outcomes and limitations: By HLA locus, TCR association rates varied in a later analysis, with DRB1 showing the most and HLA-C the fewest. A later analysis linked 16,951 TCR beta sequences to HLA alleles at 0.05 false discovery rate.

The clonotype originates from a man younger than 30 in good health and CMV-seronegative. Sequenced sample: PBMCs. This rearrangement joins TRBV6-4 to TRBJ2-3; 8 nucleotides agree with TRBD1. The CDR3 bases are TGTGCCAGCAGTGGCGGGACAGGTGGAGGCACAGATACGCAGTATTTT. Translated: CASSGGTGGGTDTQYF.